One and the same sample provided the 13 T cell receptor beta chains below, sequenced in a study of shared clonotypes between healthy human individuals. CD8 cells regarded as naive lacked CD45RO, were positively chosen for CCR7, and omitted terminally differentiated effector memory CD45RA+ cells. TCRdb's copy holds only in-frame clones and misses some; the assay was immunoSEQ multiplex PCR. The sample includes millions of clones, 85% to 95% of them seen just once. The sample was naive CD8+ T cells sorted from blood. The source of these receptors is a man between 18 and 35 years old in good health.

DNA of the CDR3: TGTGCCACCAACCGGGACATTTACAATGAGCAGTTCTTC. It is translated as CATNRDIYNEQFF. V usage is TRBV5-4 and J usage is TRBJ2-1; TRBD1 is a possible D gene (6 bases). The CDR3 totals 13 residues. The V and J ends lost 9 bases and 4 bases respectively, with 14 bases between them. Germline CDR1 SGHNT, CDR2 YYREEE (reference sequence).

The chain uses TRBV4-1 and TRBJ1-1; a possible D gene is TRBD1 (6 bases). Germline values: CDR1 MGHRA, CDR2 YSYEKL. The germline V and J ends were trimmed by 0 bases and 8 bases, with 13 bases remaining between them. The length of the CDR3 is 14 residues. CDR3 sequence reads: CASSQEGGHLEAFF. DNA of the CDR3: TGCGCCAGCAGCCAAGAAGGGGGACACCTCGAAGCTTTCTTT.

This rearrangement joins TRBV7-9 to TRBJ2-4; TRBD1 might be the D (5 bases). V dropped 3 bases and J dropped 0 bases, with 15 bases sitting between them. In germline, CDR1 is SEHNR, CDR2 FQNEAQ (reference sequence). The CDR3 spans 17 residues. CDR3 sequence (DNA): TGTGCCAGCAGCTTGACAGACAACGACAGAGCCAAAAACATTCAGTACTTC. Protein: CASSLTDNDRAKNIQYF. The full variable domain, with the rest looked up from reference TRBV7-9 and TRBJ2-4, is DTGVSQNPRHKITKRGQNVTFRCDPISEHNRLYWYRQTLGQGPEFLTYFQNEAQLEKSRLLSDRFSAERPKGSFSTLEIQRTEQGDSAMYLCASSLTDNDRAKNIQYFGAGTRLSVL.

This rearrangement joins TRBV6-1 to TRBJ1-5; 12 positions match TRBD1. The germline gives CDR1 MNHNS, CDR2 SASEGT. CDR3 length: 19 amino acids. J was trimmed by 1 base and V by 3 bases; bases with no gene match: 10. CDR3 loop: CASSDFGGQGAQSNQPQHF. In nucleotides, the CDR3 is TGTGCCAGCAGTGATTTCGGGGGACAGGGGGCGCAAAGCAATCAGCCCCAGCATTTT.

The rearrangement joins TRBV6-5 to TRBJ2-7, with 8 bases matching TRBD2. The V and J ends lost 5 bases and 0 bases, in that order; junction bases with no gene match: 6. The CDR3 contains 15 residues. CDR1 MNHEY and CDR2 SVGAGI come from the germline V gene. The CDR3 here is CASSALAGLSYEQYF. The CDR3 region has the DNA TGTGCCAGCAGTGCCCTAGCGGGCCTCTCCTACGAGCAGTACTTC.

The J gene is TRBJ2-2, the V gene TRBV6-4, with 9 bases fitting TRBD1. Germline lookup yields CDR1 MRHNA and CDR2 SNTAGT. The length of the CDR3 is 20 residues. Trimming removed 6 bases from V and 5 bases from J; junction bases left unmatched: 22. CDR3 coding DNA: TGTGCCAGCAGACCAAGAGGGGGACAGGGTCGGGGATTGGGAACCGGGGAGCTGTTTTTT. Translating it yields CASRPRGGQGRGLGTGELFF.

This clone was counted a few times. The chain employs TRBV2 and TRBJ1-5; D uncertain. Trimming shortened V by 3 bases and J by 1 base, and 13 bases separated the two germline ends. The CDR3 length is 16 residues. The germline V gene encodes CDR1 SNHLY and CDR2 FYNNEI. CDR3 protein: CASSERVGGSNQPQHF. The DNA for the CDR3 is TGTGCCAGCAGTGAGAGGGTCGGAGGGAGCAATCAGCCCCAGCATTTT.

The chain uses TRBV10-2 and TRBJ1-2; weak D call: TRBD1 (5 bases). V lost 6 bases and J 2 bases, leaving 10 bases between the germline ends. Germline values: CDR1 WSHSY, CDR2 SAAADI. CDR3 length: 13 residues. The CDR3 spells CASRPDTNYGYTF. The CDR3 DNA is TGCGCCAGCAGGCCGGACACAAACTATGGCTACACCTTC.

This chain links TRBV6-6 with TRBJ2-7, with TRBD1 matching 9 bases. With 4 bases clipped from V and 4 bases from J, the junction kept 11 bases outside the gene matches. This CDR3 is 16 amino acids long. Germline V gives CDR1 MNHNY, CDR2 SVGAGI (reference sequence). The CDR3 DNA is TGTGCCAGCAGTTCCCTACAGGGGGCGTCGGTATACGAGCAGTACTTC. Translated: CASSSLQGASVYEQYF.

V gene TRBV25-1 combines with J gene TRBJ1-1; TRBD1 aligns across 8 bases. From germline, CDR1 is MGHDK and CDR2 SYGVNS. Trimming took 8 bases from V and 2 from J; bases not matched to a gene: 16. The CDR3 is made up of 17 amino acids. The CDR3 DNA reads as TGTGCCAGCGGCCCCCCGGACAGGGAAGGGAGAAACACTGAAGCTTTCTTT. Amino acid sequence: CASGPPDREGRNTEAFF.

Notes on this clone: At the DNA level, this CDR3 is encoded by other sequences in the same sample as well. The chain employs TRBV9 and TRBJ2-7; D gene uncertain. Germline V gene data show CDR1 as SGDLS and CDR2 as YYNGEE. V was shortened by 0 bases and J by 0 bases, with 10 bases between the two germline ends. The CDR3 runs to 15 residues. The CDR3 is CASSVEAGSSYEQYF. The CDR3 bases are TGTGCCAGCAGCGTAGAGGCAGGTTCCTCCTACGAGCAGTACTTC.

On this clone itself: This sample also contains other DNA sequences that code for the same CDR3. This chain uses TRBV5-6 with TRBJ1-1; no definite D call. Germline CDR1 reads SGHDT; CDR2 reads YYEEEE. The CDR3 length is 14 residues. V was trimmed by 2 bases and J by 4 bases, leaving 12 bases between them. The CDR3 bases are TGTGCCAGCAGCTTCCCGGGAGAGGGCACTGAAGCTTTCTTT. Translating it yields CASSFPGEGTEAFF. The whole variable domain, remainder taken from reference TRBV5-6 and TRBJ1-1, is DAGVTQSPTHLIKTRGQQVTLRCSPKSGHDTVSWYQQALGQGPQFIFQYYEEEERQRGNFPDRFSGHQFPNYSSELNVNALLLGDSALYLCASSFPGEGTEAFFGQGTRLTVV.

The chain's CDR3 is CATSRDRRGDYGYTF. CDR3 nucleotide sequence: TGTGCCACCAGCAGGGACAGGCGGGGGGACTATGGCTACACCTTC. V and J are TRBV15 and TRBJ1-2; 7 bases agree with TRBD1. The CDR3 spans 15 residues. The junction had 7 bases not matched to a gene; V was cut back by 3 bases and J by 3 bases. Germline V gene sequence: CDR1 LNHNV, CDR2 YYDKDF (reference sequence).